The sample holds a few counts of the clone carrying this T cell receptor beta chain. What it binds is unknown. The data derive from a study of vaccination and CD4 T cells after COVID-19. Described treatment: approximately nine-day PBMC culture with coronavirus spike peptide pools or control peptides (ViraFEST assay). All positive PCR tests were dated between March and December 2020, predating US Alpha, Beta and Delta variants. Scientists ran DNA taken from cultured CD4+ T cells through the Oncomine TCR Beta short-read assay for sequencing. MiXCR, applied by TCRdb to the PCR reads, yields one record per CDR3 protein. The repertoire holds more than 20,000 distinct CDR3 sequences, with roughly two fifths as singletons. After removal of 6 bases from V and 8 bases from J, the junction contained 9 bases not matched to a gene. The CDR3 contains 13 residues. Germline V CDR1 and CDR2: MNHNS, SASEGT.

The TCR originated in a human donor who had recovered from COVID-19. The rearrangement uses TRBV6-1 and TRBJ1-2; 7 positions agree with TRBD1. The sample consisted of CD4+ T cells from blood, cultured in vitro, taken before SARS-CoV-2 vaccination. The CDR3 DNA sequence: TGTGCCAGCAGGACGACAGGGATAAGGGGCTACACCTTC. It is translated as CASRTTGIRGYTF.